This T cell receptor (beta chain) stems from a study of siplizumab effects on memory and regulatory T cells. The length of the CDR3 is 14 residues. Trimming pared 2 bases from V and 6 bases from J, leaving 12 bases between. Germline CDR1 and CDR2: SGHVS and FNYEAQ. Findings of the study overall: Naive T cells looked more diverse than memory cells, and they looked like major contributors to the alloresponse.

Method: immunoSEQ multiplex PCR; TCRdb's copy keeps in-frame clones and lacks some. The data show about 100,000 clones, about 91% seen once. As to this clone: No antigen is known for it.

This TCR was sampled from a human donor in good health. The material sequenced was CD4+ T cells sorted from blood. The genes are TRBV7-6 and TRBJ2-3; D is ambiguous. CDR3 nucleotides: TGTGCCAGCAGCTTACCCCGCGGAGCGGATACGCAGTATTTT. Translating gives CASSLPRGADTQYF.